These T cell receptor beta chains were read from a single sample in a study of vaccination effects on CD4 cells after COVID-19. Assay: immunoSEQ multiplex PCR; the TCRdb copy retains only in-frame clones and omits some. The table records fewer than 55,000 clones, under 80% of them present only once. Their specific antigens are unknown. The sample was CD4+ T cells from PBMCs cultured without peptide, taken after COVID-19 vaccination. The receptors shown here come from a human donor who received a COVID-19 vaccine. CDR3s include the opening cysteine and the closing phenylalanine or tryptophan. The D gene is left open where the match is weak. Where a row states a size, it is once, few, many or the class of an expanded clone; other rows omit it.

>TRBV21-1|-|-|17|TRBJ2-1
CASSKLKRRSSYNEQFF
TGTGCCAGCAGCAAATTAAAGCGGCGGAGCTCCTACAATGAGCAGTTCTTC
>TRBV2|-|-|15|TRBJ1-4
CASRDPGAPNEKLFF
TGTGCCAGCAGAGACCCAGGGGCCCCGAATGAAAAACTGTTTTTT
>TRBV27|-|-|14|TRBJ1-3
CAGRAIISGNTIYF
TGTGCCGGTCGGGCCATCATCTCTGGAAACACCATATATTTT
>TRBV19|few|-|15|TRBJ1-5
CASSLGGLSNQPQHF
TGTGCCAGTAGTCTGGGGGGGCTCAGCAATCAGCCCCAGCATTTT
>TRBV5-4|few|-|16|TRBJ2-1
CASRRQERSSYNEQFF
TGTGCCAGCAGGCGACAGGAAAGGAGCTCCTACAATGAGCAGTTCTTC
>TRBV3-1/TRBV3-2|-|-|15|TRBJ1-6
CASSRASSYNSPLHF
TGTGCCAGCAGCCGGGCGAGCTCCTATAATTCACCCCTCCACTTT
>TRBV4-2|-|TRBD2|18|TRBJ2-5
CASSQEASGGVEQETQYF
TGTGCCAGCAGCCAAGAGGCTAGCGGGGGGGTGGAACAAGAGACCCAGTACTTC
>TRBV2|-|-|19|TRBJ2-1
CASSEALAIFLKNNNEQFF
TGTGCCAGCAGTGAAGCGCTAGCTATCTTCCTTAAAAACAACAATGAGCAGTTCTTC
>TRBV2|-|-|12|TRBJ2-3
CASSADTDTQYF
TGTGCCAGCAGTGCGGACACAGATACGCAGTATTTT
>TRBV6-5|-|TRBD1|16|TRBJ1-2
CASSYSFSGTVYGYTF
TGTGCCAGCAGTTACTCATTCTCCGGGACAGTCTATGGCTACACCTTC
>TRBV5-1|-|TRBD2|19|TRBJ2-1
CASSLVRLAGGVSYNEQFF
TGCGCCAGCAGCTTGGTAAGACTAGCGGGAGGGGTCTCCTACAATGAGCAGTTCTTC
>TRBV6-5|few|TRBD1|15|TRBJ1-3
CASSHRGLSGNTIYF
TGTGCCAGCAGTCACAGGGGCCTCTCTGGAAACACCATATATTTT
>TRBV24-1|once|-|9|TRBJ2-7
CAPIHEQYF
TGTGCCCCTATACACGAGCAGTACTTC
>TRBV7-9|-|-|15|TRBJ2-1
CASSFSELNNNEQFF
TGTGCCAGCAGCTTTAGCGAGCTAAACAACAATGAGCAGTTCTTC
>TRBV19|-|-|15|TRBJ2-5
CASSISPRGVETQYF
TGTGCCAGTAGTATAAGTCCCCGAGGGGTAGAGACCCAGTACTTC
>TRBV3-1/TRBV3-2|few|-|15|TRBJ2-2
CASSQDHEGTGELFF
TGTGCCAGCAGCCAAGATCACGAGGGGACCGGGGAGCTGTTTTTT
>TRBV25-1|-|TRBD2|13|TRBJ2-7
CASSLAGAYEQYF
TGTGCCAGCAGCCTAGCGGGGGCCTACGAGCAGTACTTC
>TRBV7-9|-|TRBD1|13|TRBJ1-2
CASSPGQRHGYTF
TGTGCCAGCAGCCCGGGACAGCGTCATGGCTACACCTTC
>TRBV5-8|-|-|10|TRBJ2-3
CTLKGDTQYF
TGTACACTAAAAGGGGATACGCAGTATTTT
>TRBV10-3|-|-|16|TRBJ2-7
CAISRDTRGQSYEQYF
TGTGCCATCAGTAGGGACACGAGGGGCCAATCCTACGAGCAGTACTTC
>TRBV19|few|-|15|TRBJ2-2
CASSMAPANTGELFF
TGTGCCAGTAGTATGGCACCCGCGAACACCGGGGAGCTGTTTTTT
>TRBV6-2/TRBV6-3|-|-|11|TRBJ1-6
CASSYRGPLHF
TGTGCCAGCAGTTACAGGGGACCCCTCCACTTT